This entry is about one TCR beta chain. V was pared by 5 bases and J by 5 bases, with 8 bases between. The CDR3 contains 12 residues. The data are from a study of spatial heterogeneity in lung cancer. TCRdb used MiXCR to reprocess the 5' RACE reads, holding one entry per CDR3 protein. The sample lists approximately 81,000 distinct CDR3 sequences; roughly 12% were seen once. Time point specified: sample taken at primary tumor resection. Tumor, nontumor lung or frozen PBMC supplied whole RNA that was sequenced unsorted. The sample in question was PBMCs, obtained at surgery. The chain combines TRBV12-3 or TRBV12-4 with TRBJ2-3; the D is unclear. This clonotype was obtained from a male donor with early-stage non-small cell lung cancer. The CDR3 DNA is TGTGCCAGCAGTCCCTTCCTAGATACGCAGTATTTT. Translated, it gives CASSPFLDTQYF.